Sequencing of this T cell receptor (beta chain) was carried out in a study of cytomegalovirus exposure and HLA in healthy donors (dated 2017 in TCRdb). Looking at the study overall: In an earlier analysis of under 600 of the donors, 276 Gb of sequence data and approximately 100 million unique TCR beta sequences from 180 million or so T cells were reported. Roughly 300 gigabases of sequencing data and 91 million or so unique TCR sequences made up an early release that covered under 750 HLA-typed donors. The genetic ancestry cluster associated with self-reported Caucasian donors included about four fifths of the approximately 400 genotyped donors. The study aimed to test whether signatures of past pathogen exposure could be identified by cataloging public T cell receptors. The study profiled the T cell repertoires of approximately 700 subjects by immunosequencing and related them to cytomegalovirus serostatus. A separate validation cohort of some 130 different subjects was used in addition to the 666-subject first cohort. To predict cytomegalovirus infection status, the study brought together high-throughput TCR immunosequencing, statistical association of individual TCRs with disease status, and machine learning. To study patterns of TCR occurrence, a later analysis re-analyzed previously published TCR beta repertoires from around 700 donors and added high-resolution HLA genotyping. In the later analysis, no new phenotypic data were used to find candidate immune exposures; instead, reliance was placed on TCR beta sequences and their occurrence across donors. An earlier analysis of several hundred of the donors applied high-throughput TCR beta sequencing to assess whether each TCR beta V gene segment acted as functional or pseudogenic. Donor age, sex, ethnicity and CMV serostatus were compiled alongside the repertoire data. Genome-wide SNP genotypes for about 55% of the 666 donors were used in a later genetic analysis, which treated that subset as a discovery cohort. Every discovery cohort repertoire had been produced on one sequencing platform. Class I and class II HLA loci were covered by the typing at four-digit resolution. Typing coverage differed by locus: A, B, C, DRB1 and DQB1 were typed in about 629-640 donors, DQA1 in about 510, DPA1 in 600 to 610, and DPB1 in just under 490. Several DR-DQ haplotypes were treated as single units for association and clustering because of strong linkage in the cohort. On average, around 200,000 unique TCR beta nucleotide sequences were sequenced per donor among more than 350 genotyped donors of the cohort, with roughly 20% of those sequences being non-productive. Study-wide findings and limitations: Broadly in line with IMGT annotations, most TCR beta V segments showed up in productive rearrangements about 87% or about 30% of the time in an earlier analysis of under 700 of the donors. A cluster of highly shared sequence variants was judged likely to represent a technical artifact of the sequencing pipeline. The only immune exposure information available for the cohort was CMV serostatus. In a later analysis, HLA-associated TCR beta chains showed more clonal expansion and lower generation probabilities than non-associated chains that were equally common. The cohort was sequenced for TCR beta chains only, and without alpha or paired-chain data the features that could be detected were limited. Because counts were too low, 15 or so rarely observed V segments, including chromosome 9 orphons, were excluded from the earlier analysis of 587 of the donors. Roughly uniform sequencing depth across donors was assumed in presence/absence analyses, although this assumption may not hold. Because HLA typing was unavailable for some donors at each locus, only the typed subset was used in association tests. A further reported finding was that TCR beta sequences accurately predicted the HLA-A and HLA-B alleles for most subjects in the first cohort. Most TCR sequences were observed very rarely across donors, whereas some public TCRs were present in many individuals. Cytomegalovirus status was reported to be diagnosed by the classifier with high specificity and sensitivity in both the original and validation cohorts. At a false discovery rate of 0.05, a later analysis linked around 17,000 TCR beta sequences to specific HLA alleles. A later genetic analysis reported fewer N-insertions in productive TCRs among donors in an Asian-associated ancestry cluster than the roughly 690-donor mean. V-gene and J-gene trimming of TCR beta chains was associated with a missense DCLRE1C variant in a later genetic analysis, and the association was replicated in an independent cohort. Because the 87-base-pair reads could not distinguish some IMGT-functional V segments, including TRBV6-2 and TRBV6-3, those segments were excluded. A few of the identified cytomegalovirus-associated TCR beta chains were confirmed in vitro to be specific for cytomegalovirus antigens. Strong co-occurrence of HLA alleles, especially DR and DQ, made assigning TCR associations to individual alleles difficult. Correlated functional status among segregating V segments might be attributable to linkage disequilibrium, but an unknown experimental factor could not be ruled out. A total of some 180 TCR beta chains were listed by the study as associated with cytomegalovirus. A later analysis reported that several top co-occurrence clusters appeared linked to parvovirus B19, influenza, CMV and Epstein-Barr virus. Most CMV-associated TCR beta chains appeared to be HLA-restricted in a later analysis, and the HLA associations seemed to be driven largely by CMV exposure. The authors suggested that the approach could potentially be generalized to other disease states and immunological phenotypes. In a later analysis, the rate of TCR association differed among HLA loci, with DRB1 alleles having the most associated TCRs and HLA-C alleles having the fewest.

The cohort was made up of approximately 670 healthy bone marrow donors. Cohort members were all nominally healthy when sampled, although unrecorded immune exposures were likely present. The donor was CMV seropositive and was included in the group of almost 300 seropositive cohort members. Every donor gave a peripheral blood sample, and the peripheral blood mononuclear cells from that sample were used for TCR beta sequencing. Genomic DNA was extracted from the blood cell samples with the Qiagen DNeasy Blood Extraction Kit. As concerns this clone: It lacks a known antigen. No quality values exist for individual bases; no much larger clone is one base distant.

V gives up 3 bases and J gives up 5 bases, and the segment between their germline ends measures 5 bases. The CDR3 runs 12 residues from the cysteine to the phenylalanine. The kept DNA is CDR3 alone, 36 bases in frame from the first base. From the germline V gene (reference sequence), CDR1 is LNHDA and CDR2 is SQIVND. Library generation was performed with the immunoSEQ multiplex PCR assay. For the multiplex PCR, a mixture combining 60 forward primers for TCR Vbeta segments and 13 reverse primers for TCR Jbeta segments was used. A multiplex PCR assay on genomic DNA amplified the CDR3 region of rearranged TCR beta genes. The Illumina HiSeq System was used to sequence the amplified TCR beta libraries as 87-base-pair reads. The study's processing was this. A later analysis tallied 70 million to 100 million unique TCR beta chains across the 666 repertoires, and about 12 million of those chains were shared by two or more donors. A nearest-neighbor algorithm error-corrected the raw reads and collapsed the reads into unique sequences, merging closely related sequences to remove PCR and sequencing errors. V, D and J gene segments were assigned by aligning CDR3 sequences to IMGT reference sequences. Each retained sequence needed at least a six-nucleotide match to both a V gene segment and a J gene segment. Rearrangements were classified as productive when the CDR3 lacked stop codons and remained in frame with V and J, and all other rearrangements were classified as non-productive. CDR3 was defined according to IMGT convention as the region running from the second conserved V-encoded cysteine to the conserved J-encoded phenylalanine. The earlier analysis of 587 of the donors excluded sequences that lacked an unambiguous match to a single V gene segment. An earlier analysis of several hundred of the donors called V segments functional above 56.7% productive rearrangements and segregating when the between-donor standard deviation exceeded 5%. To diagnose cytomegalovirus status from the catalog of TCR beta chain sequences, a statistical classification framework was built. In a later analysis, V and J genes were assigned by comparing TCR nucleotide sequences against IMGT/GENE-DB human TR gene sequences. The TCRdist pipeline was used in a later analysis to assign CDR3 sequences and most-parsimonious VDJ recombination scenarios. In a later analysis, each TCR beta chain was defined by its CDR3 amino acid sequence together with its V-gene family, and reads lacking a unique V-gene family were excluded. In a later analysis, 450 to 600 highly shared, low-generation-probability nucleotide sequences were removed to address suspected cross-contamination and a sequencing artifact. In a later analysis, a clonal expansion index for each public chain was calculated from normalized within-repertoire ranks of inferred template counts. A later analysis computed generation probabilities with a VDJ recombination model fitted to out-of-frame rearrangements, and checked the results against IGoR. A later analysis scored TCR-TCR, TCR-HLA and TCR-CMV co-occurrence with hypergeometric tests, applying a repertoire-size bias correction to TCR pairs. To estimate false discovery rates, a later analysis permuted the HLA or CMV assignments 20 times. In a later analysis, co-occurring TCRs were grouped using DBSCAN, with TCRdist sequence similarity added in when clustering inside HLA-allele-positive subsets. Repertoires with fewer than 30,000 or more than 120,000 public chains were left out of co-occurrence clustering, as were five repertoires with anomalous nucleotide sharing. TCRdb took this table from immuneACCESS and kept in-frame rearrangements with V and J called. Such tables lack part of the clones; where checked against another copy, unresolved V genes explain under half of the gap, and the rest is unexplained. The D gene and trimming were derived from the DNA, and the V and J assignments and clone size from that table. Here the sample has around 90,000 clones; less than 65% occur a single time. Around 5.5% of the sample comes from the top ten.

The sequence is built from TRBV19 and TRBJ2-1; too little of a D gene remains to name it. Material for sequencing was PBMCs. The receptor comes from a woman between 25 and 40 years old in good health and CMV-seropositive. The DNA sequence is given as TGTGCCAGTAGTATCAGTAACAATGAGCAGTTCTTC. This yields the protein CASSISNNEQFF.